Sequencing of this T cell receptor beta chain was carried out in a study of CD8+ T cells in alopecia areata. Trimming removed 3 bases from V and 5 bases from J, with 11 bases in between. The CDR3 is made up of 12 amino acids. In germline, CDR1 is SQVTM, CDR2 ANQGSEA. Starting from PBMCs, sorting isolated CD4+ and CD8+ T cells. cDNA serving as the sequencing template came from extracted, reverse transcribed RNA. Some clones are missing from TCRdb's copy, which holds only in-frame ones; the method was immunoSEQ multiplex PCR. The table has over 85,000 clones, under 45% seen once; the top ten hold 0.75% to 0.8%. This clone was seen a handful of times.

The sequence was collected from a human donor with alopecia areata. The rearrangement links TRBV29-1 to TRBJ2-7, with D possibly being TRBD1 (5 bases). Sequencing input: CD4+ T cells sorted from blood. In DNA, the CDR3 is TGCAGCGTTGATGGGCAGGGCAACGAGCAGTACTTC. Translation: CSVDGQGNEQYF.